The clone carrying this TCR beta chain was counted a few times. Its antigen is not known. This sample was taken from a study of regulatory T cells in long-lasting Graves disease. General observations from the study: Persistent disease samples used TRBV28, TRBJ1-2 and TRBJ2-5 preferentially. Peripheral blood, not thyroid tissue, was the sole material studied.

The time point: persistent/refractory GD, antithyroid drugs over 5 years with positive TRAb. PBMC RNA was the source of the TCR library. Through Arm-PCR of CDR3 regions and iRepertoire HTBI primers, TCR beta libraries were built. TCRdb ran MiXCR on the multiplex PCR reads and lists one entry per CDR3 protein. The data show 650,000 to 850,000 distinct CDR3 sequences, around 32% seen once. This CDR3 is built from 13 residues. V was clipped by 3 bases and J by 8 bases; unmatched bases: 6. Per germline, CDR1 MDHEN and CDR2 SYDVKM. The sequence was collected from a female donor with Graves disease. The specimen was peripheral blood mononuclear cells (PBMCs), collected when the disease was refractory, from a patient treated with antithyroid drugs. The chain has TRBV28 and TRBJ1-2, with 7 bases that match TRBD1. CDR3 amino acids: CASSLTGREGYTF. The CDR3 coding sequence is TGTGCCAGCAGTTTGACAGGGCGTGAGGGCTACACCTTC.